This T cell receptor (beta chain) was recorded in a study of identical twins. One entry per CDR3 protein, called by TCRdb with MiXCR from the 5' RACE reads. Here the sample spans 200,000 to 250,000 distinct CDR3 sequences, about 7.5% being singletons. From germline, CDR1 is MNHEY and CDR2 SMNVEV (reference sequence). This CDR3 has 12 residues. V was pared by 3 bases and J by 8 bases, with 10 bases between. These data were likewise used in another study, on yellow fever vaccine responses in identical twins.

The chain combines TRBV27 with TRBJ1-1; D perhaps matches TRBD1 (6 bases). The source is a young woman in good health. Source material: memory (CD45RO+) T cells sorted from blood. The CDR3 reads CASSFRQGEAFF. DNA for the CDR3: TGTGCCAGCAGTTTCAGGCAGGGGGAAGCTTTCTTT.